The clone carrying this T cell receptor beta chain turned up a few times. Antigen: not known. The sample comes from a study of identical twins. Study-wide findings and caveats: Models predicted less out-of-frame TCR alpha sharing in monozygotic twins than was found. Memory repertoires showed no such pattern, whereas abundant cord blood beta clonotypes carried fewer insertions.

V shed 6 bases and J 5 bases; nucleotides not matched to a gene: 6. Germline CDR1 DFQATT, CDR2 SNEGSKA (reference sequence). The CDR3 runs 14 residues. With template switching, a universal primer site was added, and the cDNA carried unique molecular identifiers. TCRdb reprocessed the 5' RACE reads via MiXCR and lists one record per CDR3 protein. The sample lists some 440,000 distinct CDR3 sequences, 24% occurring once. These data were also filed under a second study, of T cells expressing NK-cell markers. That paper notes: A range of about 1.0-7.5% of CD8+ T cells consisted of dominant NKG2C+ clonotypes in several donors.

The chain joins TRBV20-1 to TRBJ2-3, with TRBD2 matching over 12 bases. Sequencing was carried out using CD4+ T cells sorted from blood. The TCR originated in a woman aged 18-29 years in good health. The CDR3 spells CSAPPLAGGDTQYF. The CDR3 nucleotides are TGCAGTGCCCCTCCACTAGCGGGAGGAGATACGCAGTATTTT.